A single TCR beta chain is shown here with its context. Its specificity is not known. With 4 bases clipped from V and 3 bases from J, the junction kept 12 bases outside the gene matches. The CDR3 runs 17 residues. Germline CDR1 is SGHDT and CDR2 is YYEEEE. These data are taken from a study of cytomegalovirus exposure and HLA in healthy donors. The overall study: In an early release, HLA-typed donors contributed approximately 80 million unique TCR sequences.

PCR used 60 Vbeta primers and 13 Jbeta primers. Here immunoSEQ multiplex PCR was the method, and the copy in TCRdb shows in-frame clones only, minus some. The sample has 85,000 to 130,000 clones, around 80% seen once; the top ten hold just under 4%. The study, taken as a whole, reports: Segments of the TCR beta V type were, in most cases, productive about 87% or about 30% of the time in an earlier analysis.

This receptor was taken from a woman aged 50 to 60 in good health and CMV-seropositive. The chain combines TRBV5-6 with TRBJ2-2, with 7 nucleotides matching TRBD1. The sequenced sample consisted of PBMCs. This CDR3 reads CASSPLPDRVDTGELFF. CDR3 nucleotides: TGTGCCAGCAGCCCCCTACCCGACAGGGTGGACACCGGGGAGCTGTTTTTT.